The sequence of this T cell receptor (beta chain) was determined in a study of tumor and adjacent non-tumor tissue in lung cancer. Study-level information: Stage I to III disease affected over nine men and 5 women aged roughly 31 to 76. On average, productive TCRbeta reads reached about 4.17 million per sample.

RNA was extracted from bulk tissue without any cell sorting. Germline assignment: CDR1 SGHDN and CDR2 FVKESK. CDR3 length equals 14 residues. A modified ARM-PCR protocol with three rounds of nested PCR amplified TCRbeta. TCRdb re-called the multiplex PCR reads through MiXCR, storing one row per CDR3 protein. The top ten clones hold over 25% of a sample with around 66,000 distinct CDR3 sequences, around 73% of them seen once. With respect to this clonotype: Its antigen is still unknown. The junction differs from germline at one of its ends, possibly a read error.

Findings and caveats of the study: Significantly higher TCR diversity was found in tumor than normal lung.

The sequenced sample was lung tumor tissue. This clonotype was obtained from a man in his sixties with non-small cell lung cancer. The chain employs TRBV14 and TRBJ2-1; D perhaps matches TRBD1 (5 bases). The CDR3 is CTSSQDNQGNEQFF. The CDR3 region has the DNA TGTACCAGCAGCCAAGATAATCAGGGCAATGAGCAGTTCTTC.